The TCR beta chain under discussion was sequenced for a study of blood T cell repertoires in COVID-19. As originally analysed: Reference gene primer amplification gave estimated nucleated cell counts. Repertoires were generated with immunoSEQ multiplex PCR, while TCRdb's copy carries only in-frame clones and drops some. The DNA was the basis for D and trimming; V, J and clone size are from that table. The sample holds tens of thousands of clones; 65% to 85% are singletons and the top ten take approximately 1.4%. The CDR3 extends over 14 amino acids. Germline CDR1 and CDR2: MNHEY and SVGAGI. Unmatched junction bases numbered 10, after V lost 6 bases and J lost 5 bases.

The V and J genes are TRBV6-5 and TRBJ2-7; TRBD1 matches 7 bases. This clonotype was sampled from a man aged 50 to 60 with acute or convalescent COVID-19. The sample consisted of peripheral blood. In DNA form, the CDR3 reads TGTGCCAGCAGACTAACAGGGGCGAACCACGAGCAGTACTTC. It specifies CASRLTGANHEQYF.